Below, 14 T cell receptor beta chains from the same sample are listed, as sequenced in a study of T cell changes during pregnancy in multiple sclerosis. This table comes from immunoSEQ multiplex PCR, and its TCRdb copy is limited to in-frame clones, with some not included. The data show 33,000 or so clones, about 92% seen once. Here the sequenced sample was peripheral blood, taken in the third trimester of pregnancy. These receptor sequences come from a female donor in good health, enrolled as a control in a pregnancy study.

The chain recombines TRBV7-9 with TRBJ1-6, with TRBD1 identical over 8 bases. The CDR3 covers 15 residues. V was clipped by 2 bases and J by 10 bases; unmatched bases: 7. Germline lookup yields CDR1 SEHNR and CDR2 FQNEAQ (reference sequence). The CDR3 protein is CASSLWATGDSPLHF. CDR3 DNA: TGTGCCAGCAGCTTATGGGCGACAGGGGACTCACCCCTCCACTTT. Using reference TRBV7-9 and TRBJ1-6 for the parts outside the CDR3, the full variable domain is DTGVSQNPRHKITKRGQNVTFRCDPISEHNRLYWYRQTLGQGPEFLTYFQNEAQLEKSRLLSDRFSAERPKGSFSTLEIQRTEQGDSAMYLCASSLWATGDSPLHFGNGTRLTVT.

The rearrangement links TRBV4-2 to TRBJ2-7; tentatively, D is TRBD1 (5 bases). Trimming stripped 2 bases from V and 3 bases from J, with 8 bases between. The CDR3 is 13 residues long. The germline V gene encodes CDR1 LGHNA and CDR2 YNFKEQ. CDR3 loop: CASSQFQGYEQYF. CDR3 in DNA: TGTGCCAGCAGCCAATTCCAGGGCTACGAGCAGTACTTC.

The CDR3 sequence: CASSVAGVSSPLHF. CDR3 nucleotide sequence: TGTGCCAGCAGCGTAGCAGGGGTGAGTTCACCCCTCCACTTT. J is TRBJ1-6 and V is TRBV9, with D possibly TRBD1 on 6 matching bases. V lost 0 bases, J lost 9 bases, and 10 bases lay in between. CDR1 and CDR2 (germline): SGDLS, YYNGEE. There are 14 residues in the CDR3.

V gene TRBV5-1 combines with J gene TRBJ2-7; the match to TRBD2 covers 12 bases. The V gene's germline CDR1 is SGHRS and CDR2 YFSETQ. This CDR3 region has 16 residues. With V trimmed by 1 base and J by 2 bases, 4 bases remained unmatched. The CDR3, as DNA: TGCGCCAGCAGCTTGTGGGCTAGCGGGGGGGCCTACGAGCAGTACTTC. This translates into CASSLWASGGAYEQYF.

The chain uses TRBV7-3 and TRBJ2-7; 14 bases align to TRBD2. With 1 base clipped from V and 3 bases from J, the junction kept 5 bases outside the gene matches. This CDR3 has 17 amino acids. Germline V gene lookup returns CDR1 SGHTA and CDR2 FQGTGA. CDR3 nucleotides: TGTGCCAGCAGCTTAAATACGGGACTAGCGGGGGTCTACGAGCAGTACTTC. This encodes CASSLNTGLAGVYEQYF.

V usage is TRBV11-2 and J usage is TRBJ2-3; TRBD1 agrees at 9 bases. V trimming: 5 bases; J trimming: 4 bases; junction bases outside the gene matches: 10. The V gene's germline CDR1 is SGHAT and CDR2 FQNNGV. This CDR3 spans 16 amino acids. The CDR3 DNA sequence: TGTGCCAGCAGCCCCTTCCTGGGACAGGGTGCAGATACGCAGTATTTT. It encodes CASSPFLGQGADTQYF.

The rearrangement joins TRBV4-3 to TRBJ1-3; tentatively, D is TRBD1 (5 bases). The CDR3 extends over 18 amino acids. V was trimmed by 0 bases and J by 0 bases, leaving 15 bases between them. The germline gives CDR1 LGHNA, CDR2 YSLEER. The CDR3 DNA follows: TGCGCCAGCAGCCAAGATGGCGGGGCTACCAACTCTGGAAACACCATATATTTT. Its protein product is CASSQDGGATNSGNTIYF.

The table lists this clone with a count of one. V usage is TRBV25-1 and J usage is TRBJ2-5, with a tentative D call TRBD1 (5 bases). The ends were cut back, 2 bases at V and 1 base at J, with 11 bases in the middle. CDR3 length equals 15 residues. CDR1 is MGHDK and CDR2 is SYGVNS in the germline V gene. CDR3 in amino acids: CASSEGATGQETQYF. As DNA, the CDR3 is TGTGCCAGCAGTGAAGGGGCGACGGGCCAAGAGACCCAGTACTTC.

The chain is built from TRBV4-3 and TRBJ1-1; D may be TRBD1 (5 bases). Per the germline V gene, CDR1 is LGHNA and CDR2 is YSLEER. The CDR3 loop spans 15 amino acids. Trimming took off 0 bases at V and 11 bases at J, with 19 bases between the two ends. CDR3 sequence (DNA): TGCGCCAGCAGCCAAGAGGCCGGACATCAGAGCGACGCTTTCTTT. Residues: CASSQEAGHQSDAFF.

The rearrangement joins TRBV6-4 to TRBJ2-3, with 9 bases fitting TRBD2. J gave up 3 bases and V 6 bases, and 4 bases lay outside the gene matches. Germline assignment: CDR1 MRHNA and CDR2 SNTAGT. This CDR3 is built from 14 residues. The CDR3 coding sequence is TGTGCCAGCAGCCCCGGACTAGCGACAGATACGCAGTATTTT. It is translated as CASSPGLATDTQYF.

This clone was picked up one time. This sequence joins TRBV5-1 and TRBJ2-1; 15 bases are shared with TRBD2. V lost 6 bases, J lost 6 bases, and 7 bases stayed unmatched. Germline-derived CDR1 and CDR2 are SGHRS and YFSETQ. This CDR3 contains 16 residues. In DNA form, the CDR3 reads TGCGCCAGCACCGGACTAGCGGGAGGGTTGGGCAATGAGCAGTTCTTC. Its translation: CASTGLAGGLGNEQFF.

The J gene is TRBJ2-1, the V gene TRBV11-2, with 12 bases identical to TRBD2. The junction had 18 bases not matched to a gene; V was cut back by 7 bases and J by 5 bases. The CDR3 has 19 amino acids. Germline CDR1 reads SGHAT; CDR2 reads FQNNGV. CDR3 in DNA: TGTGCCAGCATCCCAGTGGGACTAGCGGGTGGCTACGGGGACAATGAGCAGTTCTTC. It codes for CASIPVGLAGGYGDNEQFF.

The CDR3 protein is CAISEGSGVAYEQYF. CDR3 sequence (DNA): TGTGCCATCAGTGAAGGTAGCGGGGTCGCCTACGAGCAGTACTTC. J is TRBJ2-7 and V is TRBV10-3; 8 bases are a match to TRBD2. Germline V gives CDR1 ENHRY, CDR2 SYGVKD. The ends lost 3 bases at V and 2 bases at J; junction bases unmatched: 6. The CDR3 has 15 amino acids.

This rearrangement joins TRBV18 to TRBJ2-1, with 10 nucleotides matching TRBD2. CDR1 is KGHSH and CDR2 is LQKENI in the germline V gene. The CDR3 is made up of 17 amino acids. V dropped 1 base and J dropped 4; count of bases not matched to a gene: 7. The CDR3 DNA sequence: TGTGCCAGCTCACCACGTCCCGTACTAGCGGGGTACAATGAGCAGTTCTTC. Translated: CASSPRPVLAGYNEQFF.